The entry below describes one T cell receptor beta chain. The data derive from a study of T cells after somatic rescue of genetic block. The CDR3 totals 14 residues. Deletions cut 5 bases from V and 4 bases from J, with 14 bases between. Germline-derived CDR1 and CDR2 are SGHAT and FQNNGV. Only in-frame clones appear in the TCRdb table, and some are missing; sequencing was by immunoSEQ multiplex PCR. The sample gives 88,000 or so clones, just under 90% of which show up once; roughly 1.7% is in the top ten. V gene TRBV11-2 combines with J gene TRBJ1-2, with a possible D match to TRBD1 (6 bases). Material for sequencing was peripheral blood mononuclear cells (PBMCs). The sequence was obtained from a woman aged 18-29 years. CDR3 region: CASSAEGGGYGYTF. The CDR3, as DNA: TGTGCCAGCAGCGCGGAGGGGGGTGGCTATGGCTACACCTTC.